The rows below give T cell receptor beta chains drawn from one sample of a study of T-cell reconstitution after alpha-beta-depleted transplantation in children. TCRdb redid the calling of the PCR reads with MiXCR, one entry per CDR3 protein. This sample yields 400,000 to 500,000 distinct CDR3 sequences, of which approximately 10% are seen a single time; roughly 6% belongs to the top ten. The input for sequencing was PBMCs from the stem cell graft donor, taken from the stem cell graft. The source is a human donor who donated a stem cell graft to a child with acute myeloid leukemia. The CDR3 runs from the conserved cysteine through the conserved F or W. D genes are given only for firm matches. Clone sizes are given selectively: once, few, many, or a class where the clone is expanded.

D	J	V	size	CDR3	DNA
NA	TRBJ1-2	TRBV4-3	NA	CASSRALDPGLDYGYTF	TGCGCCAGCAGCCGCGCCCTAGACCCGGGTTTGGACTATGGCTACACCTTC
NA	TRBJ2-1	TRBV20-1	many	CSASGRSDEQFF	TGCAGTGCTAGCGGCAGGTCTGATGAGCAGTTCTTC
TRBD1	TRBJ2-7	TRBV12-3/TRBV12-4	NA	CASSGGLDRGSHEQYF	TGTGCCAGCAGTGGGGGATTGGACAGGGGGTCCCACGAGCAGTACTTC
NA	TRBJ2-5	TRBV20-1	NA	CSARDVRTVQETQYF	TGCAGTGCTAGAGATGTAAGGACAGTTCAAGAGACCCAGTACTTC
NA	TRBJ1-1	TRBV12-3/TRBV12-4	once	CASTLLGGTEAFF	TGTGCCAGCACCCTACTGGGGGGCACTGAAGCTTTCTTT
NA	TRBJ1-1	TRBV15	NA	CATEVGNTEAFF	TGTGCCACCGAGGTCGGAAACACTGAAGCTTTCTTT
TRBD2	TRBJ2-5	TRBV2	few	CASSDFGLAGERETQYF	TGTGCCAGCAGTGATTTCGGACTAGCGGGCGAACGAGAGACCCAGTACTTC
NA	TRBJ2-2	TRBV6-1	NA	CASRPGAAGELFF	TGTGCCAGCAGGCCCGGTGCGGCCGGGGAGCTGTTTTTT
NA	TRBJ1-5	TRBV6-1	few	CASSGSGFSNQPQHF	TGTGCCAGCAGTGGATCAGGGTTTAGCAATCAGCCCCAGCATTTT
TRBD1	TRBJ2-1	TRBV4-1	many	CASSQVGLGGAPNEQFF	TGCGCCAGCAGCCAAGTTGGTCTAGGGGGCGCACCCAATGAGCAGTTCTTC
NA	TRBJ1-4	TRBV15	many	CATGVWGEKLFF	TGTGCCACCGGAGTGTGGGGTGAAAAACTGTTTTTT
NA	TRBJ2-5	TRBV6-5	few	CASSYSGRTQYF	TGTGCCAGCAGTTACTCGGGAAGGACCCAGTACTTC
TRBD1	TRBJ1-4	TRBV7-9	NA	CASSDREEATNEKLFF	TGTGCCAGCAGCGACAGGGAGGAGGCAACTAATGAAAAACTGTTTTTT
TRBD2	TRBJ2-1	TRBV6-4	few	CASSDFPSGNNEQFF	TGTGCCAGCAGTGACTTCCCTAGCGGGAACAATGAGCAGTTCTTC
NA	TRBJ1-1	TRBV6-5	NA	CASRYERDTEAFF	TGTGCCAGCCGATACGAAAGGGACACTGAAGCTTTCTTT
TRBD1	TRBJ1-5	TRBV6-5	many	CASSPQGIGNQPQHF	TGTGCCAGCAGTCCACAGGGGATAGGGAATCAGCCCCAGCATTTT
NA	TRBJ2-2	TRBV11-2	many	CASSLDRRIPGELFF	TGTGCCAGCAGCTTAGATAGGCGGATTCCCGGGGAGCTGTTTTTT
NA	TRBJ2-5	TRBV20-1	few	CSAQRKTGQETQYF	TGCAGTGCTCAGCGAAAGACTGGGCAAGAGACCCAGTACTTC
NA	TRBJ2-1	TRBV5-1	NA	CASSLKTAYNEQFF	TGCGCCAGCAGCTTGAAGACAGCCTACAATGAGCAGTTCTTC
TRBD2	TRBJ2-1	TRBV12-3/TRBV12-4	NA	CASRQERGGYNEQFF	TGTGCCAGCAGACAAGAGCGGGGGGGCTACAATGAGCAGTTCTTC
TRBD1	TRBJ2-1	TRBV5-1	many	CASRRTGDSYNEQFF	TGCGCCAGCAGACGGACAGGGGACTCCTACAATGAGCAGTTCTTC
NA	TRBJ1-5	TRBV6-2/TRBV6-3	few	CASSYSLYSNQPQHF	TGTGCCAGCAGTTACTCGCTGTATAGCAATCAGCCCCAGCATTTT
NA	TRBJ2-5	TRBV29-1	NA	CNPPRGETQYF	TGCAACCCACCCAGGGGCGAGACCCAGTACTTC